These 14 T cell receptor beta chains came from one sample sequenced in a study of blood T cell repertoires in COVID-19. Assay used: immunoSEQ multiplex PCR; TCRdb lists only in-frame clones, some missing. The sample lists roughly 100,000 clones, nearly 85% occurring once. Specimen: peripheral blood. These receptor sequences come from a human donor in a cohort sampled during active or convalescent COVID-19.

The chain carries TRBV2 and TRBJ1-6; D might be TRBD1 (6 bases). The ends were cut back, 3 bases at V and 5 bases at J, with 11 bases in the middle. In germline, CDR1 is SNHLY, CDR2 FYNNEI. This CDR3 is built from 15 residues. This CDR3 is CASSDRTENNSPLHF. CDR3 DNA sequence: TGTGCCAGCAGTGACAGGACAGAAAATAATTCACCCCTCCACTTT.

The rearrangement joins TRBV19 to TRBJ1-2, with 7 bases fitting TRBD1. Germline trimming cut 4 bases from V and 3 bases from J; bases unmatched to any gene: 8. CDR3 length: 15 residues. Germline V gene sequence: CDR1 LNHDA, CDR2 SQIVND (reference sequence). The CDR3 loop reads CASSTQNRGDYGYTF. The CDR3 region has the DNA TGTGCCAGTAGTACGCAGAACAGGGGTGACTATGGCTACACCTTC.

CDR3 sequence reads: CASMWEGGELFF. The CDR3 DNA sequence: TGTGCCAGTATGTGGGAGGGCGGGGAGCTGTTTTTT. The chain has TRBV19 and TRBJ2-2; 7 positions match TRBD2. Germline V gene sequence: CDR1 LNHDA, CDR2 SQIVND (reference sequence). Germline trimming cut 7 bases from V and 7 bases from J; bases unmatched to any gene: 3. The CDR3 loop spans 12 amino acids.

The chain combines TRBV7-2 with TRBJ2-1, with D possibly TRBD2 on 5 matching bases. The CDR3 covers 15 residues. Between the trimmed V and J ends, which lost 5 bases and 3 bases, there was a span of 14 bases. Looked up from germline, CDR1 is SGHTA and CDR2 is FQGNSA. CDR3 DNA sequence: TGTGCCAGCAGCCGGACCGGACTTCTCTACAATGAGCAGTTCTTC. Amino acid sequence: CASSRTGLLYNEQFF.

This rearrangement joins TRBV29-1 to TRBJ1-2, with D possibly being TRBD1 (6 bases). V dropped 1 base and J dropped 3 bases, with 18 bases sitting between them. The CDR3 extends over 16 amino acids. Germline V gene lookup returns CDR1 SQVTM and CDR2 ANQGSEA. This CDR3 is CSVEVIPGAYHYGYTF. CDR3 in DNA: TGCAGCGTTGAAGTTATCCCAGGGGCCTACCACTATGGCTACACCTTC.

The chain links TRBV2 to TRBJ1-5; possible D gene TRBD1, 5 bases. Germline V gene lookup returns CDR1 SNHLY and CDR2 FYNNEI. Trimming took 3 bases from V and 4 from J, leaving 13 bases between them. The CDR3 spans 15 residues. DNA of the CDR3: TGTGCCAGCAGTGAGATTACAGGTGGAAATCAGCCCCAGCATTTT. It translates to CASSEITGGNQPQHF. The full variable domain, rest sourced from reference TRBV2 and TRBJ1-5, is EPEVTQTPSHQVTQMGQEVILRCVPISNHLYFYWYRQILGQKVEFLVSFYNNEISEKSEIFDDQFSVERPDGSNFTLKIRSTKLEDSAMYFCASSEITGGNQPQHFGDGTRLSIL.

The chain combines TRBV5-5 with TRBJ1-6, with 9 positions matching TRBD1. V shed 4 bases, J shed 7 bases, and the junction held 6 bases outside the gene matches. Germline CDR1 and CDR2: SGHKS and YYEKEE (reference sequence). CDR3 length equals 15 residues. The CDR3 nucleotides read TGTGCCAGCAGCGCCGGGACAGGGCGAAATTCACCCCTCCACTTT. This codes for CASSAGTGRNSPLHF.

The genes are TRBV11-1 and TRBJ2-3; TRBD2 matches 10 bases. CDR3 length: 16 amino acids. Germline CDR1 and CDR2: SGHAT and FQDESV (reference sequence). Trimming took 5 bases from V and 2 from J; bases not matched to a gene: 7. The CDR3 sequence is CASSPPAGGPTDTQYF. In nucleotides, the CDR3 is TGTGCCAGCAGCCCACCAGCGGGGGGGCCCACAGATACGCAGTATTTT.

The genes are TRBV11-2 and TRBJ2-7; TRBD1 is a possible D gene (6 bases). V was clipped by 2 bases and J by 6 bases, with 17 bases between them. The CDR3 extends over 15 amino acids. CDR1 and CDR2 (germline): SGHAT, FQNNGV. Written as DNA, the CDR3 is TGTGCCAGCAGCTTACCAGACACAGGGCCCCGCGAGCAGTACTTC. This sequence encodes CASSLPDTGPREQYF.

This clone turned up a few times. The chain joins TRBV10-2 to TRBJ2-5, with D possibly matching TRBD1 (5 bases). This CDR3 is 14 amino acids long. The V gene's germline CDR1 is WSHSY and CDR2 SAAADI. Trimming removed 5 bases at V and 1 base at J, with 11 bases between. The CDR3 sequence is CASSYQGTQETQYF. CDR3 DNA: TGCGCCAGCAGTTACCAGGGCACCCAAGAGACCCAGTACTTC.

The J gene is TRBJ1-1, the V gene TRBV6-5, with D possibly TRBD1 on 6 matching bases. The CDR3 is 14 amino acids. The V gene lost 6 bases and the J gene lost 3 bases, with 14 bases spanning the gap. Germline CDR1 is MNHEY and CDR2 is SVGAGI. The CDR3 loop reads CASSTGRGDTEAFF. The CDR3 DNA reads as TGTGCCAGCAGCACAGGGAGAGGCGACACTGAAGCTTTCTTT.

This clone was observed a handful of times. V usage is TRBV6-5 and J usage is TRBJ1-2; weak D call: TRBD1 (5 bases). Trimming stripped 4 bases from V and 1 base from J, with 7 bases between. CDR1 MNHEY and CDR2 SVGAGI come from the germline V gene. This CDR3 spans 13 amino acids. The CDR3 reads CASSSGFNYGYTF. CDR3 sequence (DNA): TGTGCCAGCAGTTCAGGGTTTAACTATGGCTACACCTTC.

This chain connects TRBV2 to TRBJ1-2, with a tentative D call TRBD1 (6 bases). CDR1 SNHLY and CDR2 FYNNEI come from the germline V gene. Between the trimmed V and J ends, which lost 6 bases and 7 bases, there was a span of 12 bases. The CDR3 consists of 12 residues. The CDR3 nucleotides are TGTGCCAGCAGATTGACAGGAGGTGGCTACACCTTC. Its translation: CASRLTGGGYTF. Variable domain in full (rest from reference TRBV2 and TRBJ1-2): EPEVTQTPSHQVTQMGQEVILRCVPISNHLYFYWYRQILGQKVEFLVSFYNNEISEKSEIFDDQFSVERPDGSNFTLKIRSTKLEDSAMYFCASRLTGGGYTFGSGTRLTVV.

This clone has more than one count but fewer than ten. The chain links TRBV7-8 to TRBJ1-4, with D hard to call. The ends were cut back, 5 bases at V and 0 bases at J, with 10 bases in the middle. CDR3 length: 15 residues. Germline V gene sequence: CDR1 SGHVS, CDR2 FQNEAQ. The CDR3 region has the DNA TGTGCCAGCAGCCAAAGAGTTGCAACTAATGAAAAACTGTTTTTT. Its protein is CASSQRVATNEKLFF.